This T cell receptor beta chain was profiled in a study of blood T cell repertoires in COVID-19. Overall study context: Spain, Italy and the United States supplied samples that represented acute and convalescent COVID-19. From T cells, B-cell-depleted T cells, or PBMCs came the material, which was cDNA or gDNA.

Under the authors' procedure: Amplification from reference gene primers served as the basis for estimated nucleated cell counts. Clones were read by immunoSEQ multiplex PCR, and TCRdb kept only the in-frame ones, dropping some. That table furnishes V, J and clone size, whereas the DNA furnished D and trimming. The sample consists of 120,000 to 150,000 clones, around nine tenths of them appearing once. The CDR3 spans 16 residues. V was pared by 4 bases and J by 3 bases, with 17 bases between. The germline CDR1 and CDR2 sequences are LGHNA and YSLEER. In its sample, this clone was seen once. The gene calls are TRBV4-3 and TRBJ2-3; D might be TRBD1 (7 bases). Sequenced input: peripheral blood. The sequence derives from a woman in her forties or fifties with active or convalescent COVID-19. CDR3 residues: CASSPRGVAETDTQYF. The CDR3 coding sequence is TGCGCCAGCAGCCCCAGGGGGGTAGCGGAAACAGATACGCAGTATTTT.